Shown below are 8 T cell receptor beta chains from a single sample sequenced in a study of identical twins. One entry per CDR3 protein, called by TCRdb with MiXCR from the 5' RACE reads. The sample yields about 810,000 distinct CDR3 sequences, 12% seen once. The same data also contributed to another study, on yellow fever vaccine responses in identical twins.

The sequencing input was PBMCs. Receptors originate from a woman between 18 and 29 years old in good health.

This clonotype was counted a few times. CDR3 sequence (DNA): TGTGCCAGCCTGGAGAACATCCCGACCGGGGAGCTGTTTTTT. Protein product: CASLENIPTGELFF. The chain is built from TRBV12-3 or TRBV12-4 and TRBJ2-2; D gene ambiguous. Trimming shortened V by 8 bases and J by 5 bases, and 15 bases separated the two germline ends. The CDR3 is made up of 14 amino acids.

CDR3 sequence (DNA): TGTGCCAGCAGCCAAGACGGAATAGCACCCCTCCACTTT. Translated, it gives CASSQDGIAPLHF. This chain uses TRBV3-1 with TRBJ1-6; D remains unclear. CDR3 length: 13 amino acids. Deletions cut 0 bases from V and 11 bases from J, with 8 bases between. Germline V CDR1 and CDR2: LGHDT, YNNKEL (reference sequence).

The rearrangement joins TRBV5-1 to TRBJ2-7; D might be TRBD2 (6 bases). The V gene lost 3 bases and the J gene lost 7 bases, with 17 bases spanning the gap. The CDR3 is made up of 14 amino acids. Germline V gene lookup returns CDR1 SGHRS and CDR2 YFSETQ. In DNA form, the CDR3 reads TGCGCCAGCAGCTATCGGGACTTTCCAGGGGAGCAGTACTTC. This translates into CASSYRDFPGEQYF.

This clonotype was observed many times. The chain has TRBV6-1 and TRBJ1-6, with TRBD1 matching 10 bases. The CDR3 loop spans 14 amino acids. J lost 6 bases, V lost 5 bases, and 1 base had no gene match. Per the germline V gene, CDR1 is MNHNS and CDR2 is SASEGT. In DNA form, the CDR3 reads TGTGCCAGCAGTCGGACAGGGGGTAATTCACCCCTCCACTTT. The encoded protein is CASSRTGGNSPLHF.

V and J are TRBV3-1 and TRBJ2-5; 13 bases align to TRBD2. Germline-derived CDR1 and CDR2 are LGHDT and YNNKEL (reference sequence). CDR3 length equals 16 residues. The ends lost 1 base at V and 3 bases at J; junction bases unmatched: 2. The CDR3 protein is CASSQGTSGGKETQYF. As DNA, the CDR3 is TGTGCCAGCAGCCAAGGGACTAGCGGGGGTAAAGAGACCCAGTACTTC.

The chain couples TRBV7-9 to TRBJ2-7; possibly TRBD1 for D (6 bases). V was cut by 1 base and J by 5 bases, with 15 bases left in between. Germline V gives CDR1 SEHNR, CDR2 FQNEAQ (reference sequence). CDR3 length: 15 amino acids. The CDR3 region has the DNA TGTGCCAGCAGCTTAGGGGTGGGGGCGGTCCACGAGCAGTACTTC. Protein sequence: CASSLGVGAVHEQYF.

This clonotype was picked up many times. The rearrangement links TRBV9 to TRBJ2-1; D unclear. Deletions cut 0 bases from V and 9 bases from J, with 16 bases between. There are 15 residues in the CDR3. The germline CDR1 and CDR2 sequences are SGDLS and YYNGEE. DNA of the CDR3: TGTGCCAGCAGCGTAGGAGGACCTCGTAACAGTGAGCAGTTCTTC. Amino acids: CASSVGGPRNSEQFF.

This clonotype was seen more than once but under ten times. This rearrangement joins TRBV6-5 to TRBJ2-6; D not certain. The length of the CDR3 is 15 residues. The germline V gene has CDR1 MNHEY and CDR2 SVGAGI. Trimming left V 4 bases short and J 2 bases short, with 9 bases between. The CDR3 region is CASSLGSPGANVLTF. The CDR3 nucleotides read TGTGCCAGCAGTTTAGGGTCCCCTGGGGCCAACGTCCTGACTTTC.